This entry lists 18 T cell receptor beta chains sequenced from one sample in a study of T cells after yellow fever vaccination. A single record per CDR3 protein comes from TCRdb applying MiXCR to the 5' RACE reads. Of under 200,000 distinct CDR3 sequences in the sample, 8% to 13% are singletons; the top ten hold about 40%. This sample comprised CD8+ T cells sorted from PBMCs, obtained 15 days after the yellow fever booster vaccination. Receptors were obtained from a man aged 18 to 30 who received the YFV17D yellow fever vaccine.

The CDR3 protein is CASSPPAGGHNEQFF. The CDR3 nucleotides read TGTGCCAGCAGCCCCCCCGCGGGGGGGCACAATGAGCAGTTCTTC. V and J are TRBV7-3 and TRBJ2-1; 9 bases fit TRBD2. The length of the CDR3 is 15 residues. From germline, CDR1 is SGHTA and CDR2 FQGTGA. V lost 5 bases and J lost 5; bases outside the gene matches: 7.

At least ten counts were recorded for this clonotype. The chain links TRBV11-1 to TRBJ1-1; D might be TRBD1 (5 bases). The V gene lost 3 bases and the J gene lost 1 base, with 9 bases spanning the gap. This CDR3 spans 14 amino acids. The germline V gene has CDR1 SGHAT and CDR2 FQDESV (reference sequence). The CDR3 DNA reads as TGTGCCAGCAGCTTCGGGACGGCGAACACTGAAGCTTTCTTT. The encoded protein is CASSFGTANTEAFF.

This clonotype was detected only a few times. This rearrangement joins TRBV7-9 to TRBJ2-2; D call uncertain. There are 14 residues in the CDR3. CDR1 SEHNR and CDR2 FQNEAQ come from the germline V gene (reference sequence). Trimming cost V 5 bases and J 4 bases, with 11 bases left between them. Written as DNA, the CDR3 is TGTGCCAGCAGCCAGCCGTCCTCCACCGGGGAGCTGTTTTTT. It specifies CASSQPSSTGELFF.

CDR3: CSVEGQAFGANVLTF. The CDR3 coding sequence is TGCAGCGTTGAAGGACAGGCCTTTGGGGCCAACGTCCTGACTTTC. This sequence joins TRBV29-1 and TRBJ2-6; D perhaps matches TRBD1 (6 bases). Trimming shortened V by 1 base and J by 3 bases, and 10 bases separated the two germline ends. Germline V CDR1 and CDR2: SQVTM, ANQGSEA. This CDR3 has 15 amino acids.

The table lists this clonotype with a few counts. V gene TRBV6-4 combines with J gene TRBJ2-7, with 10 bases fitting TRBD1. Germline-derived CDR1 and CDR2 are MRHNA and SNTAGT. CDR3 length: 18 residues. J gave up 2 bases and V 2 bases, and 12 bases lay outside the gene matches. CDR3 amino acids: CASSDRGQGSSHPYEQYV. As DNA, the CDR3 is TGTGCCAGCAGTGACAGGGGACAGGGGTCATCACATCCCTACGAGCAGTACGTC.

The chain is built from TRBV7-8 and TRBJ1-1, with 10 bases lining up with TRBD1. CDR1 SGHVS and CDR2 FQNEAQ come from the germline V gene. V was clipped by 5 bases and J by 6 bases; unmatched bases: 9. The CDR3 length is 15 residues. The chain's CDR3 is CASSGRTGGNAEAFF. The CDR3 DNA follows: TGTGCCAGCAGCGGCCGGACAGGGGGGAATGCTGAAGCTTTCTTT.

The chain couples TRBV12-3 or TRBV12-4 to TRBJ2-2; D gene uncertain. The CDR3 has 14 residues. Between the trimmed V and J ends, which lost 8 bases and 2 bases, there was a span of 12 bases. The CDR3 coding sequence is TGTGCCAGCGATGCAGGCCCTAACACCGGGGAGCTGTTTTTT. Protein product: CASDAGPNTGELFF.

This clonotype was recorded a few times. The rearrangement links TRBV24-1 to TRBJ2-7; 8 bases are shared with TRBD1. The CDR3 has 16 amino acids. Germline V gene lookup returns CDR1 KGHDR and CDR2 SFDVKD. J lost 3 bases, V lost 4 bases, and 10 bases had no gene match. This CDR3 reads CATSDPQDREHYEQYV. DNA for the CDR3: TGTGCCACCAGTGACCCTCAGGACAGGGAACACTACGAGCAGTACGTC.

J is TRBJ1-6 and V is TRBV4-3; tentatively, D is TRBD1 (5 bases). The V end was cut by 0 bases, the J end by 5 bases, with 14 bases between. CDR1 and CDR2 (germline): LGHNA, YSLEER. The CDR3 sequence is 17 residues long. CDR3 protein: CASSQDSWGRNNSPLHF. The CDR3 DNA follows: TGCGCCAGCAGCCAAGATAGTTGGGGGAGAAATAATTCACCCCTCCACTTT.

This clonotype was picked up a small number of times. CDR3 sequence reads: CASSSKDRLPYEQYF. The CDR3 DNA is TGTGCCAGCAGCTCGAAGGACAGGCTACCCTACGAGCAGTACTTC. The chain recombines TRBV11-2 with TRBJ2-7, with 7 bases lining up with TRBD1. V gave up 4 bases and J gave up 2 bases; unmatched junction bases: 8. The CDR3 covers 15 residues. Germline CDR1 reads SGHAT; CDR2 reads FQNNGV.

This clonotype appeared many times. The gene calls are TRBV15 and TRBJ2-1; D is unclear. The CDR3 extends over 13 amino acids. With 5 bases removed from V and 4 bases from J, the gap between germline ends came to 9 bases. CDR1 is LNHNV and CDR2 is YYDKDF in the germline V gene (reference sequence). CDR3 sequence reads: CATSVKRYNEQFF. CDR3 DNA sequence: TGTGCCACCAGCGTTAAGAGATACAATGAGCAGTTCTTC.

This clonotype was picked up many times. This sequence joins TRBV12-3 or TRBV12-4 and TRBJ1-1; tentative D call: TRBD1 (5 bases). V was shortened by 6 bases and J by 4 bases, with 15 bases between the two germline ends. The CDR3 has 14 residues. In nucleotides, the CDR3 is TGTGCCAGCAGCCAGGACATAAGAGGCACTGAAGCTTTCTTT. Encoded protein: CASSQDIRGTEAFF.

The chain recombines TRBV6-5 with TRBJ1-1; D ambiguous. This CDR3 spans 12 amino acids. The V end lost 8 bases, the J end lost 0 bases, and 7 bases lay between the germline ends. Germline lookup yields CDR1 MNHEY and CDR2 SVGAGI. The CDR3 coding sequence is TGTGCCAGCGGACCGATGAACACTGAAGCTTTCTTT. Protein product: CASGPMNTEAFF.

This chain joins TRBV7-8 and TRBJ2-5; a possible D gene is TRBD2 (7 bases). The CDR3 loop spans 15 amino acids. Trimming left V 5 bases short and J 0 bases short, with 13 bases between. CDR1 and CDR2 from the germline V gene are SGHVS and FQNEAQ. The CDR3 region is CASSRRGGDQETQYF. Written as DNA, the CDR3 is TGTGCCAGCAGCAGGAGGGGGGGGGACCAAGAGACCCAGTACTTC.

The genes are TRBV2 and TRBJ2-5; D possibly matches TRBD1 or TRBD2 (5 bases each). Germline assignment: CDR1 SNHLY and CDR2 FYNNEI. The CDR3 length is 13 residues. The V and J ends lost 7 bases and 4 bases respectively, with 13 bases between them. DNA for the CDR3: TGTGCCAGCACCGAGGGGACCCGAGAGACCCAGTACTTC. Translated: CASTEGTRETQYF. The full variable domain, in which reference TRBV2 and TRBJ2-5 provide the parts outside the CDR3, is EPEVTQTPSHQVTQMGQEVILRCVPISNHLYFYWYRQILGQKVEFLVSFYNNEISEKSEIFDDQFSVERPDGSNFTLKIRSTKLEDSAMYFCASTEGTRETQYFGPGTRLLVL.

This clonotype was observed at least ten times. The V and J genes are TRBV7-6 and TRBJ2-5; 10 bases are shared with TRBD2. CDR1 is SGHVS, CDR2 FNYEAQ, per germline. V lost 4 bases, J lost 0 bases, and 2 bases stayed unmatched. The length of the CDR3 is 15 residues. In DNA form, the CDR3 reads TGTGCCAGCAGCTATCTAGCGGGGGACCAAGAGACCCAGTACTTC. It specifies CASSYLAGDQETQYF. Full variable domain (rest looked up from reference TRBV7-6 and TRBJ2-5): GAGVSQSPRYKVTKRGQDVALRCDPISGHVSLYWYRQALGQGPEFLTYFNYEAQQDKSGLPNDRFSAERPEGSISTLTIQRTEQRDSAMYRCASSYLAGDQETQYFGPGTRLLVL.

This clonotype has more than one count but fewer than ten. The V gene is TRBV4-1, the J gene TRBJ1-3; D unclear. This CDR3 comprises 17 residues. V was shortened by 3 bases and J by 0 bases, with 15 bases between the two germline ends. Germline lookup yields CDR1 MGHRA and CDR2 YSYEKL. CDR3 DNA: TGCGCCAGCAGCCAGAATCCCGGGTCAAACTCTGGAAACACCATATATTTT. Translation: CASSQNPGSNSGNTIYF.

This clonotype turned up a few times. V usage is TRBV6-2 or TRBV6-3 and J usage is TRBJ1-2, with D perhaps TRBD1 (6 bases). The germline CDR1 and CDR2 sequences are MNHEY and SVGEGT. CDR3 length: 14 amino acids. The ends were cut back, 7 bases at V and 4 bases at J, with 16 bases in the middle. The DNA of the CDR3 is TGTGCCAGCACGGGACACCCAATCTCCTATGGCTACACCTTC. Translated: CASTGHPISYGYTF.